Given below is one T cell receptor beta chain in context. The method was immunoSEQ multiplex PCR; TCRdb's version includes in-frame clones alone and lacks a portion of them. This repertoire shows about 660,000 clones, roughly 86% found once; its top ten account for 0.009% to 0.0095%. Per germline, CDR1 SQVTM and CDR2 ANQGSEA. Trimming removed 4 bases from V and 3 bases from J, with 7 bases in between. This CDR3 spans 12 amino acids. The data were obtained in a study of shared T cell receptors in the human thymus. This sample also appeared in a second study, on human thymus T cells. In that study: Resections obtained during corrective heart surgery supplied the thymus tissue. Repertoires sampled from thymus and blood appeared biased in V and J gene usage. Related studies found that unrelated individuals share highly overlapping thymic repertoires.

The genes are TRBV29-1 and TRBJ1-5; D unclear. The sequencing sample was made of thymocytes. The clonotype was recovered from a boy younger than two with a congenital heart defect. CDR3 bases: TGCAGCGTTGGCAGTACCAATCAGCCCCAGCATTTT. It encodes CSVGSTNQPQHF.